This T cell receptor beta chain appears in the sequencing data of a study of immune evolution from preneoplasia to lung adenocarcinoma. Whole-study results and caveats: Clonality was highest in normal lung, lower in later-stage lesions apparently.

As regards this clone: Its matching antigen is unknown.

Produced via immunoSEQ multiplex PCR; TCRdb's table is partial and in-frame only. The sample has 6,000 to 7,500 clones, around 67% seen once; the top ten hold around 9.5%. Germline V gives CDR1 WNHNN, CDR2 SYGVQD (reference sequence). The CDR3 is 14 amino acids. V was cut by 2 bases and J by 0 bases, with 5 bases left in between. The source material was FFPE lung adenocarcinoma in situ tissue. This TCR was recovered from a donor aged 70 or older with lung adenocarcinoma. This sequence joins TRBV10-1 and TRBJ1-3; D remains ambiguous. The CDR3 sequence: CASSESPSGNTIYF. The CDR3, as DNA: TGCGCCAGCAGTGAGAGTCCCTCTGGAAACACCATATATTTT.